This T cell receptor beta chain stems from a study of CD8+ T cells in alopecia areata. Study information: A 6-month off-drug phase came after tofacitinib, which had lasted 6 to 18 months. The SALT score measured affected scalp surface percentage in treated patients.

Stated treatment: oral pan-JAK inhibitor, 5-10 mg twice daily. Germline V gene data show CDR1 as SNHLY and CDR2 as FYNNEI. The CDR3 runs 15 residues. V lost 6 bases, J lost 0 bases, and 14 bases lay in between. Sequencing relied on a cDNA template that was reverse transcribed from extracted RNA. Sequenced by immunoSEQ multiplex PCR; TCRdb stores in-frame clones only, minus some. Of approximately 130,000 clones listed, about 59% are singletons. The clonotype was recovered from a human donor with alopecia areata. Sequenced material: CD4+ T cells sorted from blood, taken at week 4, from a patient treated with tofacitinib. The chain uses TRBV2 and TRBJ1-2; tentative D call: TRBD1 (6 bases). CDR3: CASSPSGTTNYGYTF. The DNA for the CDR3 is TGTGCCAGCAGCCCTTCCGGGACAACTAACTATGGCTACACCTTC.